A selection of T cell receptor beta chains follows, all from one sample in a study of technical replicates of blood from several donors. TCRdb keeps only in-frame clones here, not all; method: immunoSEQ multiplex PCR. The sample contains about 68,000 clones, nearly 98% of which appear only once. Sequenced input: T cells isolated from PBMCs. The receptors stem from a human donor in good health. CDR3s leave out the opening cysteine and the closing phenylalanine or tryptophan.

>11|TRBV2
ASTLTGPTEAF
>14|TRBV5-5
ASSSGLAGEYNEQF
>12|TRBV6-5
ASSYGGLYGGYT
>12|TRBV25-1
ASSPPRGMGTQY
>16|TRBV9
ASSVGVRGLAGANEQY
>12|TRBV23-1
ASSQWEDPYEQY
>12|TRBV28
ASSFSGSVNEQF
>13|TRBV29-1
SVTKLAGGYNEQF
>13|TRBV27
ASRGLADLSDTQY
>16|TRBV5-4
ASRLPRTGLRSGNTIY
>13|TRBV7-9
ASSLGPGQSYEQY
>13|TRBV13
ASSLGHPFSNEQF
>10|TRBV5-1
ASSLEGDEQY
>9|TRBV20-1
SARFGGGYT
>11|TRBV27
ASSPDRIYGYT
>12|TRBV19
ASSLTDSRDEQF
>11|TRBV5-1
ASSLGEAKTQY
>11|TRBV5-5
ASSSSLNTEAF
>12|TRBV10-2
ASSKGQGLDGYT
>14|TRBV11-3
ASSLGLAGGLREQF
>10|TRBV19
ASRDREQPQH
>14|TRBV29-1
SVEDLSSGNTDTQY
>11|TRBV10-3
ATTAGSNYEQY
>12|TRBV13
ASSLVGREETQY
>15|TRBV7-9
ASSLPSMTRGREKLF
>13|TRBV5-4
ASSLPLAAYNEQF
>11|TRBV5-1
ASSLDINTEAF
>12|TRBV5-4
ASSLGHVNTEAF
>13|TRBV5-1
ASSLSGSSYNEQF